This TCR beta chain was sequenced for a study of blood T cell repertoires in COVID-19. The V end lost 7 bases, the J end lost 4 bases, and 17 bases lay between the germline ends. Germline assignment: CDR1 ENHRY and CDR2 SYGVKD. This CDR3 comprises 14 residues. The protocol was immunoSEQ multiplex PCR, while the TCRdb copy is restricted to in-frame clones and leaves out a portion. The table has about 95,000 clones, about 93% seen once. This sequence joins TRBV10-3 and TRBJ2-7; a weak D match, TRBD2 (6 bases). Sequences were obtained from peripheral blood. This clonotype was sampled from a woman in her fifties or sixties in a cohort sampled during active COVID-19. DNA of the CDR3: TGTGCCATCAAGGCTAGCGAGGGTTCTTACGAGCAGTACTTC. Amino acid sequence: CAIKASEGSYEQYF.